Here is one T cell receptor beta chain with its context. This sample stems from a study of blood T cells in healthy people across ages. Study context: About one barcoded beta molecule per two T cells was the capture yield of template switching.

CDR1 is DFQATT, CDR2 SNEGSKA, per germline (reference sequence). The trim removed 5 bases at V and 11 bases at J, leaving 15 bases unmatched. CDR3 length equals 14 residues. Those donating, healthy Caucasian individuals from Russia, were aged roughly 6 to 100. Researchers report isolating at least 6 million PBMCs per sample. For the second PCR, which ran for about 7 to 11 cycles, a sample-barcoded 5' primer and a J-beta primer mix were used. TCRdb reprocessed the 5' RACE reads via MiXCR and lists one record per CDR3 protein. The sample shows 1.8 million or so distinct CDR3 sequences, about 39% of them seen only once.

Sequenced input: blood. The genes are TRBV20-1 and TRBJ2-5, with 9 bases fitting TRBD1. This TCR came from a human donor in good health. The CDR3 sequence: CSARVTGGYGEQYF. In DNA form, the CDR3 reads TGCAGTGCTCGAGTGACAGGGGGTTATGGGGAGCAGTACTTC.